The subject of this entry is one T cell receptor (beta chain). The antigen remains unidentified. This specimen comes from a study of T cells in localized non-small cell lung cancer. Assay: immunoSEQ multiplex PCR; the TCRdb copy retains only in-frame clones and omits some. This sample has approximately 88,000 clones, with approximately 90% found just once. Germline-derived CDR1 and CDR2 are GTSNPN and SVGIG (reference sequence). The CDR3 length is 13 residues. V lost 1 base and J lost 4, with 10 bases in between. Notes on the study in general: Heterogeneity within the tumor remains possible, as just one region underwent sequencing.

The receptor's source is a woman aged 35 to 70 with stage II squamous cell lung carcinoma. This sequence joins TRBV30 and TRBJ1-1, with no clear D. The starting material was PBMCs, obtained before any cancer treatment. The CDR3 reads CAWSALLGTEAFF. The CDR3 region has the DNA TGTGCCTGGAGTGCTCTCCTGGGCACTGAAGCTTTCTTT.